This TCR beta chain was retrieved from a study of technical replicates of blood from a few donors. Per the germline V gene, CDR1 is SGHNT and CDR2 is YYREEE (reference sequence). This CDR3 region has 14 residues. The ends were cut back, 2 bases at V and 7 bases at J, with 12 bases in the middle. Clones were sequenced by immunoSEQ multiplex PCR, and TCRdb holds only the in-frame ones, with some missing. The table shows just over 80,000 clones, with roughly 94% occurring only once. Sequencing was done on a sample of T cells isolated from PBMCs. The receptor was isolated from a human donor in good health. This sequence joins TRBV5-4 and TRBJ2-2, with D perhaps matching TRBD1 (5 bases). The DNA of the CDR3 is TGTGCCAGCAGCTTAGAAAGGGGTGACGGGGAGCTGTTTTTT. It is translated as CASSLERGDGELFF.